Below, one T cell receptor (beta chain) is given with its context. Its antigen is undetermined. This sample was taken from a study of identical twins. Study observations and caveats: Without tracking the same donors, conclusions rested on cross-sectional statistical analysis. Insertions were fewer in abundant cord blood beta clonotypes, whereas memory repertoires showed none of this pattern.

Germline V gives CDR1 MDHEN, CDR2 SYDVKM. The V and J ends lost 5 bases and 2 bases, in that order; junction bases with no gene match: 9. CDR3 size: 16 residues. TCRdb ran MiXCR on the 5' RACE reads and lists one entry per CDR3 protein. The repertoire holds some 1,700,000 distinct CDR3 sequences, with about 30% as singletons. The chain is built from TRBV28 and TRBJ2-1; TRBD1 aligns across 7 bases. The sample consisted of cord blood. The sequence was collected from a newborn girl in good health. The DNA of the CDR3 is TGTGCCAGCAGTCTAGAGAGGGGGCCCCCCTACAATGAGCAGTTCTTC. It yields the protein CASSLERGPPYNEQFF. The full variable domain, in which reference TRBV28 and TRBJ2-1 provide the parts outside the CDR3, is DVKVTQSSRYLVKRTGEKVFLECVQDMDHENMFWYRQDPGLGLRLIYFSYDVKMKEKGDIPEGYSVSREKKERFSLILESASTNQTSMYLCASSLERGPPYNEQFFGPGTRLTVL.